This T cell receptor (beta chain) was identified during a study of glioma-infiltrating T cells after dendritic cell vaccination. The time point here: after dendritic cell vaccination, including at tumor progression/relapse. Only patients with spare fresh-frozen tumor and over two years of follow-up were included. The method was immunoSEQ multiplex PCR; TCRdb's version includes in-frame clones alone and lacks a portion of them. Among about 87,000 clones listed, about four fifths were seen once. Material: blood, obtained after dendritic cell vaccination. The source is a human donor with glioblastoma.

CDR3 sequence reads: CASSYSKGVPEAFF. CDR3 DNA sequence: TGTGCCAGCAGTTACTCGAAAGGGGTGCCTGAAGCTTTCTTT. The chain uses TRBV6-5 and TRBJ1-1; a weak D match, TRBD1 (5 bases). CDR3 length equals 14 residues. V gave up 0 bases and J gave up 6 bases, with 11 bases separating them. Germline V gene data show CDR1 as MNHEY and CDR2 as SVGAGI.